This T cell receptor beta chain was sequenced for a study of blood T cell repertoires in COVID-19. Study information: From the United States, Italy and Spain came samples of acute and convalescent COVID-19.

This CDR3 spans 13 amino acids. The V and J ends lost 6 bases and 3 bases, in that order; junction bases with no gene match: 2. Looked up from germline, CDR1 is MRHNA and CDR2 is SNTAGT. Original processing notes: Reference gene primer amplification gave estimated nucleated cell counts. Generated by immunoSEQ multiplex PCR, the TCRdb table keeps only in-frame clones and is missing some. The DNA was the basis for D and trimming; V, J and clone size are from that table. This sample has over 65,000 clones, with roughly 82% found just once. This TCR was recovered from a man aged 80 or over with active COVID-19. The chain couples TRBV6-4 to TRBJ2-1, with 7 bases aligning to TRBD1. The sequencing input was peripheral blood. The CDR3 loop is CASSRDSYNEQFF. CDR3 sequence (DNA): TGTGCCAGCAGCCGGGACAGCTACAATGAGCAGTTCTTC.